This section outlines one TCR beta chain sequence together with its context. Its antigen specificity is not known. The input lacks base qualities; no much larger clone sits a single base away. These data originate in a study of blood T cell repertoires in COVID-19 (dated by TCRdb to between 2020 and 2021). Concerning the study at large: Collaborator samples came from the United States, Italy and Spain and covered acute and convalescent phases of COVID-19. The prospective study material was composed of cDNA or gDNA derived from T cells, B-cell-depleted T cells, or PBMCs. Deeply sampled blood TCRbeta repertoires from subjects exposed to, actively infected with, or recovered from COVID-19 were included in the dataset. The repertoires were released in a freely available public database intended as a resource for research on the immune response to SARS-CoV-2. The samples were drawn from two sources: the first 160 participants of the ongoing ImmuneRACE study, and over 950 subjects contributed by 6 global collaborators. A de-identified subject ID, COVID-19 status, age in years and sex were almost always included in the sample metadata. Where available, HLA class I and class II types were obtained from metadata supplied by the sample provider rather than from assay-based typing. Results and caveats for the whole study, not just this receptor: The quantity of clinical and demographic metadata differed by source and by participant and was supplied without curation.

TCRbeta CDR3 regions were amplified from genomic DNA by means of the immunoSEQ Assay, a bias-controlled multiplex PCR. As for how the authors treated the data: Within the assay, amplification of reference gene primers was used to estimate how many nucleated cells each sample contained. To quantify the absolute abundance of each unique TCRbeta CDR3 rearrangement, sequence reads were collapsed and filtered. For each sample, productive Simpson clonality was calculated as the square root of Simpson's diversity index across productive rearrangements. In TCRdb, the immuneACCESS table is reduced to in-frame sequences with V and J assigned. These tables do not hold every clone; where another copy was compared, an unresolved V gene accounts for under half, and the others remain unexplained. That table furnishes V, J and clone size, whereas the DNA furnished D and trimming. The sample includes 200,000 to 250,000 clones, with around 88% observed a single time. The ten largest account for about 3.1% of the sample.

Another Seattle source contributed samples from volunteer blood donors who had recovered from COVID-19. The collaborating institutions used their own protocols to collect whole blood in K2EDTA tubes. For TCRbeta analysis, collaborators shipped samples in one of three forms: frozen whole blood, isolated PBMCs, or DNA extracted from either of those sample types. The V end gives up 3 bases and the J end 10 bases, leaving 12 bases in the junction not matched to a gene. Including cysteine and phenylalanine, the CDR3 has 16 amino acids. Solely the CDR3 DNA is kept, with 48 bases framed from the first base. Looking up the germline V gene yields CDR1 SGHVS and CDR2 FQNEAQ.

The rearrangement joined TRBV7-8 to TRBJ2-1; the central 10 bases match TRBD2. The specimen sequenced was peripheral blood. The sequence was obtained from a woman in her 30s who had recovered from COVID-19. The CDR3 has the sequence CASSFQSGGAFREQFF. In nucleotides, the sequence is TGTGCCAGCAGCTTTCAGAGCGGGGGGGCTTTCCGCGAGCAGTTCTTC.